This T cell receptor (beta chain) was sequenced in a study of T cells in Graves' hyperthyroidism and ophthalmopathy. Study in general: Before treatment of any kind, peripheral blood was taken at initial diagnosis. Overall study findings and caveats: Most thyroid clonotypes expanded above 0.001 appeared in blood too.

This clonotype has just a few counts. Its antigen is undetermined. Amplification targeted TCR beta CDR3 regions from RNA transcripts. In the first-round RT-PCR of the TCR CDR3, the HTBI primer set was used. TCRdb ran MiXCR on the multiplex PCR reads and lists one entry per CDR3 protein. Of 350,000 or so distinct CDR3 sequences listed, 18% are singletons. The CDR3 totals 12 residues. Germline loops: CDR1 MNHNS, CDR2 SASEGT. The ends were cut back, 0 bases at V and 7 bases at J, with 5 bases in the middle. Sequenced material: blood. The chain joins TRBV6-1 to TRBJ2-3, with D unresolved. This TCR was sampled from a woman aged 45-59 years with Graves' hyperthyroidism. The CDR3 DNA sequence: TGTGCCAGCAGTGAAGCACGGCATACGCAGTATTTT. Protein sequence: CASSEARHTQYF.